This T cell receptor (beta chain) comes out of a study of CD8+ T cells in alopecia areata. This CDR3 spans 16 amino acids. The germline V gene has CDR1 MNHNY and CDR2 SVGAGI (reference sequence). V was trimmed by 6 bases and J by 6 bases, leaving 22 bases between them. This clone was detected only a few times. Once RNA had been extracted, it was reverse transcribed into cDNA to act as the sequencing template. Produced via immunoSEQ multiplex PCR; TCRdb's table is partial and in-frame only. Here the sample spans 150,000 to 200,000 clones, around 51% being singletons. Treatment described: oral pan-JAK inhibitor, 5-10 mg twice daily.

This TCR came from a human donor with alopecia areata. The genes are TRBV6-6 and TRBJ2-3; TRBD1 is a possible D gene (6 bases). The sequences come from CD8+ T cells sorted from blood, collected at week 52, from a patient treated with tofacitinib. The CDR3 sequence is CASRQNRDPNQDTQYF. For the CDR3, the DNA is TGTGCCAGCAGACAAAACAGGGACCCCAACCAGGATACGCAGTATTTT.